The sequence of this TCR beta chain was determined in a study of shared clonotypes between healthy human individuals. The study's findings and limits: Despite large depth, rarefaction showed incomplete sorted-subset sequencing.

On this clone itself: Its antigen remains unknown.

The CDR3 runs to 16 residues. Trimming took off 0 bases at V and 3 bases at J, with 13 bases between the two ends. CDR1 SGHNT and CDR2 YYREEE come from the germline V gene (reference sequence). The repertoire was sequenced with immunoSEQ multiplex PCR; TCRdb's copy has only in-frame clones and lacks some. The data contain about 1 million clones, 65% to 75% of them singletons. The donor population consisted of healthy HIV-negative adults with no recent acute infections or vaccinations. This sequence was found in a man younger than 35 in good health. The chain is built from TRBV5-4 and TRBJ1-3, with D perhaps TRBD1 (5 bases). Sequencing used memory CD4+ T cells sorted from blood. Described subset: CD45RA-negative fraction. This chain's CDR3 is CASSLAGGSGGNTIYF. The CDR3 DNA is TGTGCCAGCAGCTTGGCCGGGGGGTCGGGTGGAAACACCATATATTTT.